A selection of T cell receptor beta chains follows, all from one sample in a study of human T cells and chemical hapten exposure. TCRdb re-called the RACE reads with MiXCR, one entry per CDR3 protein. The sample includes under 65,000 distinct CDR3 sequences, roughly 9.9% of them seen just once. Specimen: whole blood, collected in connection with sensitization to the hapten diphenylcyclopropenone (DPC). The receptor source for this set is a woman between 40 and 50 years old with alopecia areata. Some clones in this sample may be carry-over from other donors' samples. Each CDR3 is given with its conserved first and last residue. Each record gives: V gene, D gene, J gene, clone size, CDR3 protein, CDR3 DNA. The D gene is left open where the match is weak. The size entry is marked missing in some rows and otherwise reads once, few, many or a size class.

v_gene: TRBV3-1; d_gene: TRBD1; j_gene: TRBJ2-3; abundance: few; CDR3aa: CASSQGPGQATDTQYF; CDR3nt: TGTGCCAGCAGCCAAGGCCCGGGACAGGCCACAGATACGCAGTATTTT
v_gene: TRBV7-7; d_gene: .; j_gene: TRBJ1-3; abundance: many; CDR3aa: CASSSGSGNTIYF; CDR3nt: TGTGCCAGCAGCTCCGGCTCTGGAAACACCATATATTTT
v_gene: TRBV7-2; d_gene: TRBD2; j_gene: TRBJ2-7; abundance: few; CDR3aa: CASSVASGVSYEQYF; CDR3nt: TGTGCCAGCAGCGTAGCTAGCGGGGTCTCCTACGAGCAGTACTTC
v_gene: TRBV13; d_gene: TRBD1; j_gene: TRBJ2-7; abundance: .; CDR3aa: CASSSPGTGRPYEQYF; CDR3nt: TGTGCCAGCAGCTCTCCTGGGACAGGGAGGCCCTACGAGCAGTACTTC
v_gene: TRBV7-2; d_gene: .; j_gene: TRBJ2-7; abundance: .; CDR3aa: CASRPTNSYEQYF; CDR3nt: TGTGCCAGCAGACCGACAAACTCCTACGAGCAGTACTTC
v_gene: TRBV2; d_gene: TRBD1; j_gene: TRBJ1-1; abundance: many; CDR3aa: CASNLDRDTEAFF; CDR3nt: TGTGCCAGCAACCTAGACAGGGACACTGAAGCTTTCTTT
v_gene: TRBV11-2; d_gene: .; j_gene: TRBJ2-3; abundance: many; CDR3aa: CASSSPTRSDTQYF; CDR3nt: TGTGCCAGCAGCTCCCCCACTAGATCAGATACGCAGTATTTT
v_gene: TRBV20-1; d_gene: .; j_gene: TRBJ2-7; abundance: few; CDR3aa: CSASDSYEQYF; CDR3nt: TGCAGTGCTAGTGATTCCTACGAGCAGTACTTC
v_gene: TRBV20-1; d_gene: .; j_gene: TRBJ1-1; abundance: many; CDR3aa: CSARVLDSSIQAFF; CDR3nt: TGCAGTGCTAGAGTACTGGACTCTTCTATCCAAGCTTTCTTT
v_gene: TRBV7-2; d_gene: .; j_gene: TRBJ2-4; abundance: many; CDR3aa: CASSLGRTAKNIQYF; CDR3nt: TGTGCCAGCAGCTTAGGACGGACGGCCAAAAACATTCAGTACTTC
v_gene: TRBV29-1; d_gene: .; j_gene: TRBJ2-1; abundance: many; CDR3aa: CSGLGGAGYNEQFF; CDR3nt: TGCAGCGGCCTAGGCGGCGCGGGGTACAATGAGCAGTTCTTC
v_gene: TRBV2; d_gene: .; j_gene: TRBJ2-7; abundance: few; CDR3aa: CASSEAKAGPYEQYF; CDR3nt: TGTGCCAGCAGTGAAGCGAAGGCGGGTCCCTACGAGCAGTACTTC
v_gene: TRBV5-5; d_gene: .; j_gene: TRBJ1-1; abundance: .; CDR3aa: CASSLWTANTEAFF; CDR3nt: TGTGCCAGCAGCTTGTGGACAGCGAACACTGAAGCTTTCTTT
v_gene: TRBV27; d_gene: .; j_gene: TRBJ2-1; abundance: many; CDR3aa: CASSPGASSIEQFF; CDR3nt: TGTGCCAGCTCACCTGGGGCTAGCTCTATTGAGCAGTTCTTC
v_gene: TRBV5-1; d_gene: TRBD2; j_gene: TRBJ2-5; abundance: .; CDR3aa: CASSDLAGDRETQYF; CDR3nt: TGCGCCAGCAGCGATTTAGCGGGGGATCGAGAGACCCAGTACTTC
v_gene: TRBV5-1; d_gene: .; j_gene: TRBJ1-4; abundance: few; CDR3aa: CASSLEGTNEKLFF; CDR3nt: TGCGCCAGCAGCCTGGAGGGAACTAATGAAAAACTGTTTTTT
v_gene: TRBV20-1; d_gene: .; j_gene: TRBJ2-4; abundance: many; CDR3aa: CSAEDRRQRNIQYF; CDR3nt: TGCAGTGCAGAAGACAGGCGCCAGAGAAACATTCAGTACTTC
v_gene: TRBV24-1; d_gene: .; j_gene: TRBJ2-3; abundance: many; CDR3aa: CATGEAGADTQYF; CDR3nt: TGTGCCACCGGAGAAGCCGGGGCAGATACGCAGTATTTT
v_gene: TRBV15; d_gene: .; j_gene: TRBJ2-7; abundance: many; CDR3aa: CATSSRRDSAYEQYF; CDR3nt: TGTGCCACCAGCAGCCGCCGGGACTCGGCCTACGAGCAGTACTTC
v_gene: TRBV5-8; d_gene: TRBD1; j_gene: TRBJ2-1; abundance: many; CDR3aa: CASSLAGGFLDEQFF; CDR3nt: TGTGCCAGCAGCTTGGCAGGGGGCTTTCTTGATGAGCAGTTCTTC
v_gene: TRBV6-6; d_gene: TRBD1; j_gene: TRBJ2-7; abundance: many; CDR3aa: CASTPRGYEQYF; CDR3nt: TGTGCCAGCACCCCCAGGGGGTACGAGCAGTACTTC
v_gene: TRBV7-2; d_gene: .; j_gene: TRBJ2-1; abundance: .; CDR3aa: CASSSLAGWSYNEQFF; CDR3nt: TGTGCCAGCAGCTCGCTCGCGGGGTGGTCCTACAATGAGCAGTTCTTC
v_gene: TRBV7-6; d_gene: .; j_gene: TRBJ2-3; abundance: many; CDR3aa: CASATDDYRADTQYF; CDR3nt: TGTGCCAGCGCTACGGACGACTACCGGGCGGATACGCAGTATTTT
v_gene: TRBV29-1; d_gene: .; j_gene: TRBJ2-5; abundance: many; CDR3aa: CSVVFSQETQYF; CDR3nt: TGCAGCGTTGTATTCTCCCAAGAGACCCAGTACTTC
v_gene: TRBV12-3/TRBV12-4; d_gene: .; j_gene: TRBJ1-2; abundance: many; CDR3aa: CASSVKTGANYGYTF; CDR3nt: TGTGCCAGCAGTGTAAAGACAGGAGCTAACTATGGCTACACCTTC
v_gene: TRBV29-1; d_gene: TRBD1; j_gene: TRBJ2-1; abundance: few; CDR3aa: CSGDSPQFF; CDR3nt: TGCAGCGGGGACAGCCCGCAGTTCTTC
v_gene: TRBV6-1; d_gene: .; j_gene: TRBJ1-6; abundance: few; CDR3aa: CASSGLQSPLHF; CDR3nt: TGTGCCAGCAGTGGATTGCAATCACCCCTCCACTTT
v_gene: TRBV20-1; d_gene: .; j_gene: TRBJ2-1; abundance: few; CDR3aa: CSAPGGSYNEQFF; CDR3nt: TGCAGTGCCCCCGGCGGCTCCTACAATGAGCAGTTCTTC
v_gene: TRBV24-1; d_gene: .; j_gene: TRBJ1-1; abundance: few; CDR3aa: CATRESRAGDTEAFF; CDR3nt: TGTGCCACCAGAGAAAGCAGGGCAGGGGACACTGAAGCTTTCTTT
v_gene: TRBV9; d_gene: .; j_gene: TRBJ2-3; abundance: many; CDR3aa: CASSVAGDSDTQYF; CDR3nt: TGTGCCAGCAGCGTGGCAGGCGATTCCGATACGCAGTATTTT
v_gene: TRBV19; d_gene: .; j_gene: TRBJ1-5; abundance: few; CDR3aa: CASSKPPRFGYSNQPQHF; CDR3nt: TGTGCCAGTAGTAAACCACCTCGCTTTGGCTATAGCAATCAGCCCCAGCATTTT
v_gene: TRBV4-2; d_gene: TRBD2; j_gene: TRBJ2-2; abundance: many; CDR3aa: CASSQEPAGGPGELFF; CDR3nt: TGTGCCAGCAGCCAAGAGCCAGCGGGGGGCCCCGGGGAGCTGTTTTTT
v_gene: TRBV18; d_gene: TRBD2; j_gene: TRBJ2-3; abundance: many; CDR3aa: CASSPRTSGGLRTTDTQYF; CDR3nt: TGTGCCAGCTCACCGCGGACTAGCGGGGGGCTCCGAACCACAGATACGCAGTATTTT
v_gene: TRBV6-2/TRBV6-3; d_gene: .; j_gene: TRBJ2-1; abundance: many; CDR3aa: CASSTGYEQFF; CDR3nt: TGTGCCAGCAGTACTGGCTATGAGCAGTTCTTC
v_gene: TRBV9; d_gene: .; j_gene: TRBJ2-7; abundance: .; CDR3aa: CASSPTPGYEQYF; CDR3nt: TGTGCCAGCAGCCCCACGCCGGGGTACGAGCAGTACTTC
v_gene: TRBV7-9; d_gene: .; j_gene: TRBJ1-1; abundance: many; CDR3aa: CASSWAGEAFF; CDR3nt: TGTGCCAGCAGCTGGGCCGGTGAAGCTTTCTTT
v_gene: TRBV20-1; d_gene: .; j_gene: TRBJ1-1; abundance: .; CDR3aa: CSANGGGRYAEAFF; CDR3nt: TGCAGTGCTAACGGGGGGGGTAGGTATGCTGAAGCTTTCTTT
v_gene: TRBV6-2/TRBV6-3; d_gene: .; j_gene: TRBJ2-1; abundance: .; CDR3aa: CASSYKGTGYNEQFF; CDR3nt: TGTGCCAGCAGTTACAAGGGGACTGGCTACAATGAGCAGTTCTTC
v_gene: TRBV29-1; d_gene: .; j_gene: TRBJ2-3; abundance: many; CDR3aa: CSVAGETDTQYF; CDR3nt: TGCAGCGTGGCCGGGGAAACAGATACGCAGTATTTT
v_gene: TRBV3-1; d_gene: .; j_gene: TRBJ1-1; abundance: many; CDR3aa: CASSLKNRAGTEAFF; CDR3nt: TGTGCCAGCAGCCTCAAGAATAGGGCCGGGACTGAAGCTTTCTTT
v_gene: TRBV11-3; d_gene: .; j_gene: TRBJ1-1; abundance: few; CDR3aa: CASSLLSWELSTEAFF; CDR3nt: TGTGCCAGCAGCTTATTGTCCTGGGAGTTGAGCACTGAAGCTTTCTTT
v_gene: TRBV25-1; d_gene: TRBD2; j_gene: TRBJ2-2; abundance: many; CDR3aa: CASSEGPSGSGELFF; CDR3nt: TGTGCCAGCAGTGAAGGCCCTAGCGGGAGCGGGGAGCTGTTTTTT
v_gene: TRBV29-1; d_gene: TRBD2; j_gene: TRBJ2-3; abundance: many; CDR3aa: CSSSGTSVADTQYF; CDR3nt: TGCAGCTCCTCCGGGACTAGCGTTGCAGATACGCAGTATTTT
v_gene: TRBV9; d_gene: TRBD1; j_gene: TRBJ1-5; abundance: .; CDR3aa: CASSPGQGVGNQPQHF; CDR3nt: TGTGCCAGCAGCCCCGGACAGGGGGTTGGCAATCAGCCCCAGCATTTT
v_gene: TRBV4-1; d_gene: TRBD2; j_gene: TRBJ2-5; abundance: many; CDR3aa: CASSQARGGAQETQYF; CDR3nt: TGCGCCAGCAGCCAAGCCCGCGGGGGGGCCCAAGAGACCCAGTACTTC
v_gene: TRBV7-2; d_gene: .; j_gene: TRBJ1-6; abundance: few; CDR3aa: CASSLEYRVGSPLHF; CDR3nt: TGTGCCAGCAGCTTAGAGTATAGGGTCGGTTCACCCCTCCACTTT
v_gene: TRBV11-2; d_gene: TRBD2; j_gene: TRBJ2-4; abundance: few; CDR3aa: CASSSLAGGPNIQYF; CDR3nt: TGTGCCAGCAGCTCACTAGCGGGGGGGCCGAACATTCAGTACTTC
v_gene: TRBV5-5; d_gene: .; j_gene: TRBJ1-5; abundance: many; CDR3aa: CASSQDLNQPQHF; CDR3nt: TGTGCCAGCAGCCAGGACTTAAATCAGCCCCAGCATTTT
v_gene: TRBV29-1; d_gene: TRBD1; j_gene: TRBJ2-7; abundance: .; CDR3aa: CSIRDRAYEQYF; CDR3nt: TGCAGCATCCGGGACAGGGCCTACGAGCAGTACTTC
v_gene: TRBV2; d_gene: TRBD2; j_gene: TRBJ2-3; abundance: many; CDR3aa: CASKASGGPDTQYF; CDR3nt: TGTGCCAGCAAGGCTAGCGGGGGGCCAGATACGCAGTATTTT
v_gene: TRBV9; d_gene: .; j_gene: TRBJ2-2; abundance: .; CDR3aa: CASSPEEGELFF; CDR3nt: TGTGCCAGCAGCCCAGAGGAAGGGGAGCTGTTTTTT
v_gene: TRBV11-1; d_gene: .; j_gene: TRBJ1-6; abundance: many; CDR3aa: CASSFSRGSPLHF; CDR3nt: TGTGCCAGCAGCTTCTCCCGGGGGTCACCCCTCCACTTT
v_gene: TRBV9; d_gene: .; j_gene: TRBJ2-3; abundance: many; CDR3aa: CASSVGGMADTQYF; CDR3nt: TGTGCCAGCAGCGTAGGCGGGATGGCAGATACGCAGTATTTT
v_gene: TRBV12-3/TRBV12-4; d_gene: .; j_gene: TRBJ1-1; abundance: .; CDR3aa: CASSLSDRIHTEAFF; CDR3nt: TGTGCCAGCAGCCTATCAGACAGAATACACACTGAAGCTTTCTTT
v_gene: TRBV20-1; d_gene: TRBD2; j_gene: TRBJ2-3; abundance: many; CDR3aa: CSARRGGTDTQYF; CDR3nt: TGCAGTGCTCGGCGGGGGGGCACAGATACGCAGTATTTT
v_gene: TRBV10-3; d_gene: .; j_gene: TRBJ2-7; abundance: .; CDR3aa: CAISEFSYEQYF; CDR3nt: TGTGCCATCAGTGAGTTCTCCTACGAGCAGTACTTC
v_gene: TRBV5-1; d_gene: .; j_gene: TRBJ1-2; abundance: .; CDR3aa: CASSEDSYYGYTF; CDR3nt: TGCGCCAGCAGCGAGGACAGCTATTATGGCTACACCTTC
v_gene: TRBV28; d_gene: .; j_gene: TRBJ2-3; abundance: .; CDR3aa: CASRYREGTDTQYF; CDR3nt: TGTGCCAGCAGGTACAGGGAGGGCACAGATACGCAGTATTTT
v_gene: TRBV6-2/TRBV6-3; d_gene: TRBD2; j_gene: TRBJ2-2; abundance: many; CDR3aa: CASSRTSDTGELFF; CDR3nt: TGTGCCAGCAGTCGCACTAGCGACACCGGGGAGCTGTTTTTT